The present TCR beta chain was sequenced within a study of CD8+CD57+ T cells in acquired aplastic anemia. Study at large: Read counts for CD4+ cells (from healthy donors) averaged roughly 10 million.

According to the study, genomic DNA was the template for TCR beta VDJ and CDR3 profiling. Using its own MiXCR run on the reads, TCRdb lists one record per CDR3 protein. There are 400,000 to 450,000 distinct CDR3 sequences in the sample; just under 70% occur only once, and approximately 3.9% lies in the top ten. The CDR3 loop spans 16 amino acids. The ends lost 6 bases at V and 0 bases at J; junction bases unmatched: 8. Per germline, CDR1 SNHLY and CDR2 FYNNEI. The rearrangement joins TRBV2 to TRBJ2-5, with 9 bases matching TRBD2. The sequencing input was sorted CD4+, CD8+, or CD8+CD57+ T cells (not recorded which) from PBMCs. The TCR was taken from a human donor in good health, serving as a control. The CDR3 sequence is CASSLQSGRYQETQYF. CDR3 sequence (DNA): TGTGCCAGCAGCCTTCAAAGCGGGAGGTACCAAGAGACCCAGTACTTC.